This T cell receptor beta chain was documented in a study of T cell responses to AZD1222 COVID-19 vaccine. Findings and caveats of the study: Spike regions recognized by vaccine-associated CD4 TCRs spanned the protein, led by 160-218 and 743-854. No day 14 peak samples; only post-peak repertoires were characterized. Spike-specific TCR breadth and depth went up after people got two AZD1222 doses. Targets within unmutated variant regions were reportedly found for nearly half of spike-specific TCRs.

CDR3 size: 16 residues. In germline, CDR1 is WNHNN, CDR2 SYGVQD (reference sequence). Trimming cost V 3 bases and J 5 bases; bases outside gene matches: 12. TCRdb keeps only in-frame clones here, not all; method: immunoSEQ multiplex PCR. The data show more than 100,000 clones, 87% seen once. There are a few counts of this clone. Antigen specificity is unknown. This TCR came from an adult in good health. Sequencing used peripheral blood, obtained on day 0 of AZD1222 vaccination. The V and J genes are TRBV10-1 and TRBJ2-5, with 7 bases identical to TRBD1. CDR3 sequence: CASSDPQVQGPETQYF. CDR3 nucleotide sequence: TGCGCCAGCAGTGACCCACAAGTACAGGGGCCTGAGACCCAGTACTTC.